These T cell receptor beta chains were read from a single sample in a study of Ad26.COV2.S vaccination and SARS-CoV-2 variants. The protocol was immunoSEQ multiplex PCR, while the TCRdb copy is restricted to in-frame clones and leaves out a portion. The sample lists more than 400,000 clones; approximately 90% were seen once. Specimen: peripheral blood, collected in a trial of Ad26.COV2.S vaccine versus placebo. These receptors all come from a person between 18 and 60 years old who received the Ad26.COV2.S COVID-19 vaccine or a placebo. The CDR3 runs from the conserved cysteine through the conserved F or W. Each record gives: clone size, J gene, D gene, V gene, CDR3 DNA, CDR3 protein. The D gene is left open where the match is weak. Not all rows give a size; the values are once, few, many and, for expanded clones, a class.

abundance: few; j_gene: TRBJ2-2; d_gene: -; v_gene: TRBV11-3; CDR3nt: TGTGCCAGCAGCTCCGGCGGTTCCGGGGAGCTGTTTTTT; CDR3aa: CASSSGGSGELFF
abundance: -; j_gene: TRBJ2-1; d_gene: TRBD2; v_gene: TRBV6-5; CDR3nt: TGTGCCAGCACCCGGGACTACCAAGGTAATGAGCAGTTCTTC; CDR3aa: CASTRDYQGNEQFF
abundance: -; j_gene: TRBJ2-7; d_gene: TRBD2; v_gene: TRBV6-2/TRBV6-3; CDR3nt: TGTGCCAGCAGTCCCTGGGAGGGGAAGATATACGAGCAGTACTTC; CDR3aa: CASSPWEGKIYEQYF
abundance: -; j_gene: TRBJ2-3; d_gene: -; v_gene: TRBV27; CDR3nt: TGTGCCAGCAGTCCACGGGCCTCCCGAGATACGCAGTATTTT; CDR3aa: CASSPRASRDTQYF
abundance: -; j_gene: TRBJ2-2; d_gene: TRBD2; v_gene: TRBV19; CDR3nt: TGTGCCAGTAGTATGCGGGGGGGCCGTACCGGGGAGCTGTTTTTT; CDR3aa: CASSMRGGRTGELFF
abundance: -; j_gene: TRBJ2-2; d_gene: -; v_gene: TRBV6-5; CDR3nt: TGTGCCAGCAGATCACTAGTAGGGAACACCGGGGAGCTGTTTTTT; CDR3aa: CASRSLVGNTGELFF
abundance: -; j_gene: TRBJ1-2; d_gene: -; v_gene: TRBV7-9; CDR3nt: TGTGCCAGCAGCTTAGTCCCCGAAGCTAACTATGGCTACACCTTC; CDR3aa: CASSLVPEANYGYTF
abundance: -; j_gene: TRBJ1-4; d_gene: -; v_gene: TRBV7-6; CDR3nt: TGTGCCAGCAGCCCAGGACGGGTAAATGAAAAACTGTTTTTT; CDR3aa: CASSPGRVNEKLFF
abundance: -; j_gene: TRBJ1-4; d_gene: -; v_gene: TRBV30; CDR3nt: TGTGCCTTTCGACAGTATAATGAAAAACTGTTTTTT; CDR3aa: CAFRQYNEKLFF
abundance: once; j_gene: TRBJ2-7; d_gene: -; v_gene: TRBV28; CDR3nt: TGTGCCAGCAGACGACAGTCCTACGAGCAGTACTTC; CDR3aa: CASRRQSYEQYF
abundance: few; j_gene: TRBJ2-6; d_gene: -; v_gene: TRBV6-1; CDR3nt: TGTGCCAGCAGTGAAATACGGGCTGGGGCCAACGTCCTGACTTTC; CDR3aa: CASSEIRAGANVLTF
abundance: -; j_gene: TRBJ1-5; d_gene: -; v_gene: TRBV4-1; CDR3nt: TGCGCCAGCAGCCAAAATGTCGGCAGGGAAAATCAGCCCCAGCATTTT; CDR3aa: CASSQNVGRENQPQHF
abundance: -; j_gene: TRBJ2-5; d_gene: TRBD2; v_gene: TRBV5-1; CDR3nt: TGCGCCACCCAGCGGGGGCTCGGCCAAGAGACCCAGTACTTC; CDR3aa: CATQRGLGQETQYF
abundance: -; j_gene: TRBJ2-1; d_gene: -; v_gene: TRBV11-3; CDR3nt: TGTGCCAGCAGCGACGAACAGGGCTATGAGCAGTTCTTC; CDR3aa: CASSDEQGYEQFF
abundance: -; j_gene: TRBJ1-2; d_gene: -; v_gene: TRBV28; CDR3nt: TGTGCCAGTAGCCCCGGGGGCCACTATGGCTACACCTTC; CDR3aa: CASSPGGHYGYTF
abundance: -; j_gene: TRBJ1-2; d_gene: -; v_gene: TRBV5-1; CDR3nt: TGCGCCAGCAGCCTTCCGGACGGATACTATGGCTACACCTTC; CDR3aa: CASSLPDGYYGYTF
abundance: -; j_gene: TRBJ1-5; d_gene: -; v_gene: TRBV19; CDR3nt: TGTGCCAGTACTCGGGCAGGAAATAGCAATCAGCCCCAGCATTTT; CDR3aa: CASTRAGNSNQPQHF
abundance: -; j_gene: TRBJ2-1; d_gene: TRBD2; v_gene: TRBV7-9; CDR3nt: TGTGCCAGCAGCCCATCTAGCGGGGGGGTAGTTGGCAATGAGCAGTTCTTC; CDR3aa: CASSPSSGGVVGNEQFF
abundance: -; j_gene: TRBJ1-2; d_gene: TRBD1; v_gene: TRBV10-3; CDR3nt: TGTGCCATCAGTGGAGTCGCGGGACAGGGACGATATGGCTACACCTTC; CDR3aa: CAISGVAGQGRYGYTF
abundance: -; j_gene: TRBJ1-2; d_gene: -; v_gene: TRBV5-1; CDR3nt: TGCGCCAGCAGCGGGAAACAGGGTCAAACTTCTGGCTACACCTTC; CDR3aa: CASSGKQGQTSGYTF
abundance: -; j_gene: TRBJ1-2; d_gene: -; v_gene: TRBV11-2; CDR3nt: TGTGCCAGCAGCTTAGGAGAAGTCTATGGCTACACCTTC; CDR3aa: CASSLGEVYGYTF
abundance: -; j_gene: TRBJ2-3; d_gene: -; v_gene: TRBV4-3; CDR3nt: TGCGCCAGCAGCCCCGGAGCCTCGGCAAGAACAGATACGCAGTATTTT; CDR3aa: CASSPGASARTDTQYF
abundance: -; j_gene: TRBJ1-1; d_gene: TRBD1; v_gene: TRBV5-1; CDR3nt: TGCGCCAGCAGCTTGAGGACTGACAGGGGCACTGAAGCTTTCTTT; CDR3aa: CASSLRTDRGTEAFF
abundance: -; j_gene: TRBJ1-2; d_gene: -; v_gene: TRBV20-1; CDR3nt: TGCAGTGCAACGGGACCCGGCACCTTC; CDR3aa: CSATGPGTF
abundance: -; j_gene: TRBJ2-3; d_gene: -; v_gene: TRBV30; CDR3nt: TGTGCCTGGAGTGTACTTGGGCCGGATACGCAGTATTTT; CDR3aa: CAWSVLGPDTQYF